Given below is one T cell receptor (beta chain) in context. A library prepared for alpha chains yielded this beta chain as an off-target read; its size is of little meaning. CDR1 SQVTM and CDR2 ANQGSEA come from the germline V gene. This CDR3 has 14 residues. V lost 7 bases to trimming and J lost 0 bases, with 13 bases between them. Time point indicated: sample taken at primary tumor resection. The donors were 55 to 80 patients with non-small cell lung cancer that was early-stage and untreated. Whole RNA from tumor, nontumor lung or frozen PBMC was sequenced unsorted. Each CDR3 protein is one row after TCRdb ran MiXCR on the 5' RACE reads. The sample contains fewer than 18,000 distinct CDR3 sequences, around 3.3% of which appear only once. The source of the sample is a study of spatial heterogeneity in lung cancer. Study-wide background: Detected beta-chain sequences consistently exceeded alpha-chain sequences.

V and J are TRBV29-1 and TRBJ2-1; D gene uncertain. The clonotype was recovered from a male donor with early-stage non-small cell lung cancer. Sequencing used normal lung tissue next to the tumor, obtained at surgery. The CDR3: CSGVFLGSYNEQFF. The CDR3 DNA is TGCAGCGGGGTATTTCTCGGCTCCTACAATGAGCAGTTCTTC.